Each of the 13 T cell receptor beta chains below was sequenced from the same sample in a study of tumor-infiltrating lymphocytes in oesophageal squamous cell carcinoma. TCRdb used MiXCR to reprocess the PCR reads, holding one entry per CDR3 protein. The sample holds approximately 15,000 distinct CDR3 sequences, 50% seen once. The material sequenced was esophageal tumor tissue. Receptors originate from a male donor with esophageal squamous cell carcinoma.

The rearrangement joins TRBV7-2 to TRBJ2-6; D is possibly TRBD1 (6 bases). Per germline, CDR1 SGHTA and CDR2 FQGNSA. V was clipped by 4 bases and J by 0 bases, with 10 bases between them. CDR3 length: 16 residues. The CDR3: CASSWGPTSGANVLTF. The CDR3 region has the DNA TGTGCCAGCAGCTGGGGGCCAACCTCTGGGGCCAACGTCCTGACTTTC.

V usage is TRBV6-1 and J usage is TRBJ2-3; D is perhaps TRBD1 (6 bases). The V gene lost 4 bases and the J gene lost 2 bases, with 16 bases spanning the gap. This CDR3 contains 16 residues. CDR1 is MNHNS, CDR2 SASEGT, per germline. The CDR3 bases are TGTGCCAGCAGTGGAACAGGGATGAAGGCCACAGATACGCAGTATTTT. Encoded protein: CASSGTGMKATDTQYF.

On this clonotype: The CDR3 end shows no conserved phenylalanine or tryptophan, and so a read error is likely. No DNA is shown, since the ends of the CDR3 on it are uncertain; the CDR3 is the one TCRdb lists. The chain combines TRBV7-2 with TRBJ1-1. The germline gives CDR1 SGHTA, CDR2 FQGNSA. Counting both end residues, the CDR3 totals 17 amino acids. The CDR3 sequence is CASRRTSGSTDTQYFGQ.

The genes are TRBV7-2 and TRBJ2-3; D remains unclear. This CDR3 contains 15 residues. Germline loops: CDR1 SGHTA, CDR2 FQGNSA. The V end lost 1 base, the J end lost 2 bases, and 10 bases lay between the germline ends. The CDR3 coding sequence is TGTGCCAGCAGCTTAGGTCAGGTGGACACAGATACGCAGTATTTT. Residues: CASSLGQVDTDTQYF.

As DNA, the CDR3 is TGTGCCAGCAGCTTAAGTGCTAGCGGGGGGCAGGGTGAGCAGTTCTTC. As protein: CASSLSASGGQGEQFF. The chain recombines TRBV7-3 with TRBJ2-1, with 11 bases matching TRBD2. This CDR3 has 16 amino acids. CDR1 SGHTA and CDR2 FQGTGA come from the germline V gene. V gave up 1 base and J gave up 9 bases; unmatched junction bases: 8.

Written as DNA, the CDR3 is TGTGCCAGCAGCTTCTACGCAGATACGCAGTATTTT. It is translated as CASSFYADTQYF. The rearrangement uses TRBV7-3 and TRBJ2-3; D is uncertain. This CDR3 contains 12 residues. Germline V gene data show CDR1 as SGHTA and CDR2 as FQGTGA. V lost 3 bases, J lost 4 bases, and 5 bases lay in between.

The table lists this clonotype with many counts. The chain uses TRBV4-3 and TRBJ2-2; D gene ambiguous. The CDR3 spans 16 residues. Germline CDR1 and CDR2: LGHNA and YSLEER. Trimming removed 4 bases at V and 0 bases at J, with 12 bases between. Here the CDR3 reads CASSPRSQANTGELFF. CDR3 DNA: TGCGCCAGCAGCCCCCGAAGCCAGGCGAACACCGGGGAGCTGTTTTTT.

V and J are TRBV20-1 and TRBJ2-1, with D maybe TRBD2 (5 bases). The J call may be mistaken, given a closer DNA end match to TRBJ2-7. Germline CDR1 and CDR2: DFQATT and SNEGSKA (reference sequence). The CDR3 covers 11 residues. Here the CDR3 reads CSARDKREQYF. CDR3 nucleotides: TGCAGTGCTAGAGATAAGCGGGAGCAGTACTTC.

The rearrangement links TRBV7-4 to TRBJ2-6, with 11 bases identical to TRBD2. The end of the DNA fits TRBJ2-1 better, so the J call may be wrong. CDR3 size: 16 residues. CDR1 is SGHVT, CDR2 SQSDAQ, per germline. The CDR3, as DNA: TGTGCCAGCAGCTTAGTCGGACTAGCGGGCGGCAATGAGCAGTTCTTC. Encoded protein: CASSLVGLAGGNEQFF.

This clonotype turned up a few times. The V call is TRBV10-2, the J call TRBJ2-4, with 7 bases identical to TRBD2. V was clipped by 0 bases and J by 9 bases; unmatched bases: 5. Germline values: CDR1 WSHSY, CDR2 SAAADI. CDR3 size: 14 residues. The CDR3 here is CASSESGGGAIQYF. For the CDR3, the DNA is TGCGCCAGCAGTGAGTCTGGGGGAGGGGCCATTCAGTACTTC.

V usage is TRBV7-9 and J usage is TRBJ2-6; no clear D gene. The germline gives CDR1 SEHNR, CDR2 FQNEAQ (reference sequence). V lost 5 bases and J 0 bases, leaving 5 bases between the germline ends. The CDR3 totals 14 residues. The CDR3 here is CASSVNSGANVLTF. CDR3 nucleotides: TGTGCCAGCAGCGTTAACTCTGGGGCCAACGTCCTGACTTTC. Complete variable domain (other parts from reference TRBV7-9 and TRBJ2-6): DTGVSQNPRHKITKRGQNVTFRCDPISEHNRLYWYRQTLGQGPEFLTYFQNEAQLEKSRLLSDRFSAERPKGSFSTLEIQRTEQGDSAMYLCASSVNSGANVLTFGAGSRLTVL.

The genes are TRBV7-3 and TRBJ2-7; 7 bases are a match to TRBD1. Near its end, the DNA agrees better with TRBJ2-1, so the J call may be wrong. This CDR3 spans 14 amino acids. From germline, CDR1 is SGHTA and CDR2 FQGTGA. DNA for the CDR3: TGTGCCAGCAGCTTAATGGGACAGAACAATGAGCAGTTCTTC. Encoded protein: CASSLMGQNNEQFF.

In nucleotides, the CDR3 is TGTGCCACCAGGTCCGTAGCGGGAGGCGAAGAGACCCAGTACTTC. This encodes CATRSVAGGEETQYF. The chain recombines TRBV11-2 with TRBJ2-5; 10 positions match TRBD2. The V and J ends lost 10 bases and 3 bases, in that order; junction bases with no gene match: 11. CDR3 size: 15 residues. From germline, CDR1 is SGHAT and CDR2 FQNNGV.